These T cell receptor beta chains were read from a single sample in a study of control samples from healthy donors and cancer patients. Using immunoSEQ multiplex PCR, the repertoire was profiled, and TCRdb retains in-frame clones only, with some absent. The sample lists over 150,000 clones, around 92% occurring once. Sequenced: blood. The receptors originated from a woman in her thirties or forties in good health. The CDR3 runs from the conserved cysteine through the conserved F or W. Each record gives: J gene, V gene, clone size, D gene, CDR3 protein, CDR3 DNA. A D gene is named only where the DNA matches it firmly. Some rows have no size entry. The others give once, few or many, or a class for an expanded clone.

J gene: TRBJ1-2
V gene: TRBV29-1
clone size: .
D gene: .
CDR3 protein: CSAYTTGAVGYTF
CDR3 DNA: TGCAGCGCCTATACGACAGGAGCCGTAGGCTACACCTTC

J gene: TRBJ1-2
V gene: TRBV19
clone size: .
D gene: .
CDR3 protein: CASSIDYRGAYGYTF
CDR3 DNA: TGTGCCAGTAGTATAGATTATCGGGGCGCCTATGGCTACACCTTC

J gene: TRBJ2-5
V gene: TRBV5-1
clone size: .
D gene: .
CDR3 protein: CASRGTDQETQYF
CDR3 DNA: TGCGCCAGCAGGGGGACGGACCAAGAGACCCAGTACTTC

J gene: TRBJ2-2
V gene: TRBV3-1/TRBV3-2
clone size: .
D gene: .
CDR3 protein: CASNTAGANTGELFF
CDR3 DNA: TGTGCCAGCAACACCGCCGGGGCCAACACCGGGGAGCTGTTTTTT

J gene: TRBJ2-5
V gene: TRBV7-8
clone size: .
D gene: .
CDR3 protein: CASSLINTGQETQYF
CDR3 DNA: TGTGCCAGCAGCTTAATAAATACAGGTCAAGAGACCCAGTACTTC

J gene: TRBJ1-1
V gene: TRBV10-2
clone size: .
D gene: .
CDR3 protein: CASSDREAFF
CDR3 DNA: TGCGCCAGCAGTGACAGAGAAGCTTTCTTT

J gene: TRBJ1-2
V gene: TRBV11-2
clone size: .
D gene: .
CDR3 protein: CASSTRQVGGGYTF
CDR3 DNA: TGTGCCAGCAGCACCCGACAGGTCGGGGGGGGCTACACCTTC

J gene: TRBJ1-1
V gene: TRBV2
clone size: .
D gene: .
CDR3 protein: CASSEALRWGAFF
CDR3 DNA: TGTGCCAGCAGTGAAGCGCTGAGGTGGGGAGCTTTCTTT

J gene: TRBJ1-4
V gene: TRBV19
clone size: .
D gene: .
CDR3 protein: CASSVRTDGEKLFF
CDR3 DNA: TGTGCCAGTAGTGTTCGGACAGATGGGGAAAAACTGTTTTTT

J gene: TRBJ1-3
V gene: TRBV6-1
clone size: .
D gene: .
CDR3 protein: CASSDSGFPKGNTIYF
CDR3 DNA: TGTGCCAGCAGTGATAGTGGGTTCCCTAAAGGAAACACCATATATTTT

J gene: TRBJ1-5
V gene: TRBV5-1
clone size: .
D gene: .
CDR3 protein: CASSLAGGSNQPQHF
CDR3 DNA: TGCGCCAGCAGCTTGGCGGGAGGTAGCAATCAGCCCCAGCATTTT

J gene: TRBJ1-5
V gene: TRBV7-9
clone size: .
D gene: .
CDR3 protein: CASSLGWNQPQHF
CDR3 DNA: TGTGCCAGCAGCTTGGGGTGGAATCAGCCCCAGCATTTT

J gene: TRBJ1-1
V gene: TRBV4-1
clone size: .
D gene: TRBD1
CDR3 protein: CASSQKAGTGNTEAFF
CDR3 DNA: TGCGCCAGCAGCCAGAAGGCCGGGACAGGGAACACTGAAGCTTTCTTT

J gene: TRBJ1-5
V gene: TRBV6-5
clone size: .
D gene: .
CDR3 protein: CASSRSNQPQHF
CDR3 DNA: TGTGCCAGCAGCAGAAGCAATCAGCCCCAGCATTTT

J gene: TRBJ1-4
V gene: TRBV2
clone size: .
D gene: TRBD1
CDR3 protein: CATQGGRTEKLFF
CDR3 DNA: TGTGCCACTCAGGGGGGGAGGACTGAAAAACTGTTTTTT

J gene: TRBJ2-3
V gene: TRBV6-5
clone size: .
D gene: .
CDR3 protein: CASRPDPTPDTQYF
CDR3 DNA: TGTGCCAGCCGTCCGGACCCCACCCCAGATACGCAGTATTTT

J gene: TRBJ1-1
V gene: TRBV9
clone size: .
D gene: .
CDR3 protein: CASSVEQGEAFF
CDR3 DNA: TGTGCCAGCAGCGTAGAGCAGGGTGAAGCTTTCTTT

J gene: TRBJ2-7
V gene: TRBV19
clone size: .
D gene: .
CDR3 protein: CASSITGAYEQYF
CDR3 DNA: TGTGCCAGTAGTATTACGGGTGCCTACGAGCAGTACTTC

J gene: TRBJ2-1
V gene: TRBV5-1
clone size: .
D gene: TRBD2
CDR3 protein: CASSQRGDLLNEQFF
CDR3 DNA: TGCGCCAGCAGTCAGCGGGGGGACCTTTTGAATGAGCAGTTCTTC

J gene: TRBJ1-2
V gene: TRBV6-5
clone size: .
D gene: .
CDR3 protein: CASSYSLDSGYTF
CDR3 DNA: TGTGCCAGCAGTTACTCTTTGGATTCTGGCTACACCTTC

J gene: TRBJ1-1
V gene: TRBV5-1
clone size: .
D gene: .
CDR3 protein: CASSSPGGRGMRNTEAFF
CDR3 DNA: TGCGCCAGCAGCTCACCGGGAGGGCGCGGGATGAGGAACACTGAAGCTTTCTTT

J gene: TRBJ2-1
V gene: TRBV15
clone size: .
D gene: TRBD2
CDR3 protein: CATSRDRSGGVDEQFF
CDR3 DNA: TGTGCCACCAGCAGAGATCGGAGCGGGGGGGTAGATGAGCAGTTCTTC

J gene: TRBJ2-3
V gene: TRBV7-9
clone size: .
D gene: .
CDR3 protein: CASSLSTSVDTQYF
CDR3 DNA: TGTGCCAGCAGCTTATCCACATCCGTCGATACGCAGTATTTT

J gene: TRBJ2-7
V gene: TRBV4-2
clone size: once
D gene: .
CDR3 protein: CASSQEMTGGSIEQYF
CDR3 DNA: TGTGCCAGCAGCCAAGAGATGACGGGGGGCTCGATCGAGCAGTACTTC

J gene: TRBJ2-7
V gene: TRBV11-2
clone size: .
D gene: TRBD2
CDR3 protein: CASSLVSRGGGSSYEQYF
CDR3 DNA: TGTGCCAGCAGCTTAGTCAGTAGAGGCGGGGGAAGCTCCTACGAGCAGTACTTC

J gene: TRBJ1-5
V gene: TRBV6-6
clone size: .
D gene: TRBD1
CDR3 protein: CASDRTGWDQPQHF
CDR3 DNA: TGTGCCAGCGACAGGACAGGGTGGGACCAGCCCCAGCATTTT

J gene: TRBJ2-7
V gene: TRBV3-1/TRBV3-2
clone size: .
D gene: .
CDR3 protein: CASSLRNYEQYF
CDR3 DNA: TGTGCCAGCAGCCTCCGGAACTACGAGCAGTACTTC

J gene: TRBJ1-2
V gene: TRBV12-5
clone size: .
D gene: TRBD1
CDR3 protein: CASGPNQQGTYGYTF
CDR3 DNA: TGTGCTAGTGGGCCAAATCAACAGGGGACCTATGGCTACACCTTC

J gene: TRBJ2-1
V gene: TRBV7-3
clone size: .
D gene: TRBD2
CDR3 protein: CASSNGLAGVYNEQFF
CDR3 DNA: TGTGCCAGCAGCAACGGACTAGCGGGCGTTTACAATGAGCAGTTCTTC

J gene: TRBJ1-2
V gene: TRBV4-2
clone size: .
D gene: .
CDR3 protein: CASSAVGWGLNGYTF
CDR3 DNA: TGTGCCAGCAGCGCCGTGGGGTGGGGCTTAAATGGCTACACCTTC

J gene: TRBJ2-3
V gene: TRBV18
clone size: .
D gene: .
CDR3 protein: CASSRGKTQYF
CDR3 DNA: TGTGCCAGCTCACGGGGGAAAACGCAGTATTTT

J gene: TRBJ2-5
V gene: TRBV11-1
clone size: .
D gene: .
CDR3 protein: CASSGTIWGETQYF
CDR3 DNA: TGTGCCAGCAGCGGAACGATTTGGGGGGAGACCCAGTACTTC

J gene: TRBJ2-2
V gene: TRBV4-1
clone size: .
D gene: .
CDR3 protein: CASSFQRGGELFF
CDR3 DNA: TGCGCCAGCAGCTTTCAACGGGGTGGGGAGCTGTTTTTT

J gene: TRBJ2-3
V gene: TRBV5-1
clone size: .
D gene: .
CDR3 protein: CASSLDGPGQTDTQYF
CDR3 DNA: TGCGCCAGCAGCTTGGATGGGCCAGGGCAGACAGATACGCAGTATTTT

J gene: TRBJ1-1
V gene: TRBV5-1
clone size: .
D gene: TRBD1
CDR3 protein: CASSRQGALNTEAFF
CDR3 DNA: TGCGCCAGCAGCCGACAGGGTGCCCTTAACACTGAAGCTTTCTTT

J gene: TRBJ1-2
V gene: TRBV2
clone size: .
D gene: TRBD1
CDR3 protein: CASEEQGAGGYTF
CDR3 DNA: TGTGCCAGCGAGGAGCAGGGGGCGGGCGGCTACACCTTC

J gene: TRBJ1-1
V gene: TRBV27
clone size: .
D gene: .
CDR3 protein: CASSPGVKTEAFF
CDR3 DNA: TGTGCCAGCAGCCCAGGGGTAAAGACTGAAGCTTTCTTT

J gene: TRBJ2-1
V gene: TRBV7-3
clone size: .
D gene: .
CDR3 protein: CASSLTGGYNEQFF
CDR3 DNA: TGTGCCAGCAGCTTAACGGGGGGTTACAATGAGCAGTTCTTC

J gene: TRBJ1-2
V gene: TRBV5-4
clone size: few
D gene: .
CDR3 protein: CASTLGQGYGYTF
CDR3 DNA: TGTGCCAGCACCTTGGGGCAGGGGTATGGCTACACCTTC

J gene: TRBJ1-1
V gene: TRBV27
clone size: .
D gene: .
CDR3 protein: CASGISPGTEAFF
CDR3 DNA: TGTGCCAGCGGGATCAGCCCGGGCACTGAAGCTTTCTTT

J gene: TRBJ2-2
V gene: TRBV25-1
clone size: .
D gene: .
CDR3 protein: CASSEPQGSNGELFF
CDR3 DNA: TGTGCCAGCAGTGAACCCCAGGGGTCTAACGGGGAGCTGTTTTTT

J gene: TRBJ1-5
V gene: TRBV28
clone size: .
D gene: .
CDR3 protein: CASSLESQPQHF
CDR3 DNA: TGTGCCAGCAGCCTTGAGAGTCAGCCCCAGCATTTT

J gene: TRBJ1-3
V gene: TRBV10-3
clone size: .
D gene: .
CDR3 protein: CVISQWTGAGTGNTIYF
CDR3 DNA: TGTGTCATCAGTCAATGGACTGGTGCAGGGACAGGAAACACCATATATTTT

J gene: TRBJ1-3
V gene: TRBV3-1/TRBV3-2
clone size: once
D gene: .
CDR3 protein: CASSQDRGASGNTIYF
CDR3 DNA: TGTGCCAGCAGCCAAGATAGGGGGGCCTCTGGAAACACCATATATTTT

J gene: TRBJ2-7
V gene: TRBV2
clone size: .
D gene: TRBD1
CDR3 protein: CASSVLGQTYEQYF
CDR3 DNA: TGTGCCAGCAGTGTCCTGGGACAGACCTACGAGCAGTACTTC

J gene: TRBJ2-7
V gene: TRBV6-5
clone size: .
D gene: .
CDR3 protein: CASSPRLDEQYF
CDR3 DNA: TGTGCCAGCAGCCCCAGGCTGGACGAGCAGTACTTC

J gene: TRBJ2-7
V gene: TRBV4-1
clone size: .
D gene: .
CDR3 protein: CASSQDPGSEQYF
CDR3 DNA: TGCGCCAGCAGCCAAGACCCCGGGTCCGAGCAGTACTTC

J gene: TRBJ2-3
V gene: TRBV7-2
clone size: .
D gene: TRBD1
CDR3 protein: CASSLKGAMRPDTQYF
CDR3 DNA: TGTGCCAGCAGTCTCAAGGGGGCCATGCGGCCAGATACGCAGTATTTT

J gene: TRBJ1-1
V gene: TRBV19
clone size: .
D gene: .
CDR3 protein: CASPADTEAFF
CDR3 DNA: TGTGCCAGTCCCGCGGACACTGAAGCTTTCTTT

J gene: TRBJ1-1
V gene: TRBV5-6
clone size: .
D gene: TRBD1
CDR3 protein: CASSPGGTEAFF
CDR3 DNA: TGTGCCAGCAGCCCAGGGGGGACTGAAGCTTTCTTT

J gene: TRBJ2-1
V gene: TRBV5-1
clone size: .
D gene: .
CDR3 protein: CASSLRTYDNEQFF
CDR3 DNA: TGCGCCAGCAGCTTGCGGACCTACGACAATGAGCAGTTCTTC

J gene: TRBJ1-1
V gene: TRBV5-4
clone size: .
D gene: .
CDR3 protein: CASSLGRQGNTEAFF
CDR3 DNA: TGTGCCAGCAGCTTGGGTCGACAAGGGAACACTGAAGCTTTCTTT

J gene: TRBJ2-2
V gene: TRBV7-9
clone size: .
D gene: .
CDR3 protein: CASSFPNTGELFF
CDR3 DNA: TGTGCCAGCAGCTTCCCTAACACCGGGGAGCTGTTTTTT

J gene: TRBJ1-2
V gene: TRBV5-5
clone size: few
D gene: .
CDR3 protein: CASSLGTWGGYTF
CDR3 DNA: TGTGCCAGCAGCCTCGGGACCTGGGGGGGCTACACCTTC

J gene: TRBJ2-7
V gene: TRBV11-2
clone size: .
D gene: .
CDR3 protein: CASSLGADAMSYEQYF
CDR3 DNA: TGTGCCAGCAGCTTAGGAGCCGACGCGATGTCCTACGAGCAGTACTTC